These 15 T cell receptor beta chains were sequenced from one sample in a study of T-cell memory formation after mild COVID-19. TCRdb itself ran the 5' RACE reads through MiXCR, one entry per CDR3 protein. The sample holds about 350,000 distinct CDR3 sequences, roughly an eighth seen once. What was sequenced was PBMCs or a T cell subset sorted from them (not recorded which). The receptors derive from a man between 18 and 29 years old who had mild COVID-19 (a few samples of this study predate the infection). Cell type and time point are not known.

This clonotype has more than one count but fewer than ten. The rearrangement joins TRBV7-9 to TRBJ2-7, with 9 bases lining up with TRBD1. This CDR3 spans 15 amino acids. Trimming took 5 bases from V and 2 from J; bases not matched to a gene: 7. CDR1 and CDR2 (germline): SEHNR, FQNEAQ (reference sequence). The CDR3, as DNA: TGTGCCAGCAGCCGATCCGGGACAGGGCCCTACGAGCAGTACTTC. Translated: CASSRSGTGPYEQYF. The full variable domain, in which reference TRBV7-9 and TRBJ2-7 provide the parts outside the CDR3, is DTGVSQNPRHKITKRGQNVTFRCDPISEHNRLYWYRQTLGQGPEFLTYFQNEAQLEKSRLLSDRFSAERPKGSFSTLEIQRTEQGDSAMYLCASSRSGTGPYEQYFGPGTRLTVT.

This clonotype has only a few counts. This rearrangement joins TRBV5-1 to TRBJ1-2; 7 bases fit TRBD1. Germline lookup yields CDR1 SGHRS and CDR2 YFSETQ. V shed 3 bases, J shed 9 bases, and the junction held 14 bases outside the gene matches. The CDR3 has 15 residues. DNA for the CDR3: TGCGCCAGCAGCTCCTTCTCGACAGGGAAGGAACGCTACACCTTC. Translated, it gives CASSSFSTGKERYTF.

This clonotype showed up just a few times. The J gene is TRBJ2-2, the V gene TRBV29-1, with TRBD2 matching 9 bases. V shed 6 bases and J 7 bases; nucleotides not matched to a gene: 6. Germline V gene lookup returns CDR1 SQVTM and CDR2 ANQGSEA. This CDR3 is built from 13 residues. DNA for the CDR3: TGCAGCGTCGCGGGGGGGCTTAGCGGGGAGCTGTTTTTT. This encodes CSVAGGLSGELFF.

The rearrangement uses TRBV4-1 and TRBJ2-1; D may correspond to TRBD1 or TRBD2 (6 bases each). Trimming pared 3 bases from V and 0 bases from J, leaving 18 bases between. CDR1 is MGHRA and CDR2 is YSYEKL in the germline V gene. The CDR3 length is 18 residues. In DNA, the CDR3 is TGCGCCAGCAGCCAGCTAGCCGGGGGCCTTGGCTCCTACAATGAGCAGTTCTTC. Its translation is CASSQLAGGLGSYNEQFF.

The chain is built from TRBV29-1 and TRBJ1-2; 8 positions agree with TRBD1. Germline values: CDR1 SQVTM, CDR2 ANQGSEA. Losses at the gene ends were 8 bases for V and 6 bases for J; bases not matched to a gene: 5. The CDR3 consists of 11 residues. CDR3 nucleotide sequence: TGCAGCTCCTGGACAGGGAATGGCTACACCTTC. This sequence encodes CSSWTGNGYTF.

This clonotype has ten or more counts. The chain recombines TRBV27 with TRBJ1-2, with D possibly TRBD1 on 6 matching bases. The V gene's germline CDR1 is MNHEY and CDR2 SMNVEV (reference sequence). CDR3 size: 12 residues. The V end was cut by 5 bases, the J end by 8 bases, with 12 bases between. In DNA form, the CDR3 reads TGTGCCAGCAGTCCTACAGGGAGAGGCTACACCTTC. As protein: CASSPTGRGYTF.

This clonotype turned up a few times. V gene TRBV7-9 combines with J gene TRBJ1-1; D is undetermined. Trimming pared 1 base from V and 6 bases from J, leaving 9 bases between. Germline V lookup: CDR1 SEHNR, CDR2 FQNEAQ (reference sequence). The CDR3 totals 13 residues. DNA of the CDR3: TGTGCCAGCAGCTTAGTGGAAGGTGCTGAAGCTTTCTTT. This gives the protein CASSLVEGAEAFF.

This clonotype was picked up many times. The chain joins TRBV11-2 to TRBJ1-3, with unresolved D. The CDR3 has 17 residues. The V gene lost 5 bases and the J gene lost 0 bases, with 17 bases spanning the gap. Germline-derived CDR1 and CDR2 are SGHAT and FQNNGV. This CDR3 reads CASSRNPKGLSGNTIYF. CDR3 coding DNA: TGTGCCAGCAGCCGAAACCCCAAGGGCCTCTCTGGAAACACCATATATTTT.

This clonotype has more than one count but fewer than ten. For the CDR3, the DNA is TGCAGCGGGGCCGGGACGCTGAACACTGAAGCTTTCTTT. As protein: CSGAGTLNTEAFF. The genes are TRBV29-1 and TRBJ1-1; a possible D gene is TRBD1 (5 bases). The germline CDR1 and CDR2 sequences are SQVTM and ANQGSEA. This CDR3 has 13 amino acids. V shed 7 bases and J shed 0 bases, with 12 bases lying between them.

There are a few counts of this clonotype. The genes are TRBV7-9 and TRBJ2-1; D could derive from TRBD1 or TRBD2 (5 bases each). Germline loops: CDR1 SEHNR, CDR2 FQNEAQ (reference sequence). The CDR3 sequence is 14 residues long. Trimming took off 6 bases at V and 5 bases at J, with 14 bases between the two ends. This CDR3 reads CASSSRDPHNEQFF. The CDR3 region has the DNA TGTGCCAGCAGTAGTCGGGACCCCCACAATGAGCAGTTCTTC.

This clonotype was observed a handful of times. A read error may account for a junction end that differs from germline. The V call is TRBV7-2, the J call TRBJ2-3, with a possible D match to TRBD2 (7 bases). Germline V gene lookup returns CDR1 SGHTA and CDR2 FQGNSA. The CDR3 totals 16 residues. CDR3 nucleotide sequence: TGTGCCAGCAGCTCCGGGGCGGGGGCTAGCACATATACGCAGTATTTT. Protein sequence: CASSSGAGASTYTQYF. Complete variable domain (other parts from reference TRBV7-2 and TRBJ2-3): GAGVSQSPSNKVTEKGKDVELRCDPISGHTALYWYRQSLGQGLEFLIYFQGNSAPDKSGLPSDRFSAERTGGSVSTLTIQRTQQEDSAVYLCASSSGAGASTYTQYFGPGTRLTVL.

CDR3 amino acids: CASSWGGAGANYNEQFF. The DNA of the CDR3 is TGTGCCAGCAGCTGGGGGGGAGCAGGGGCTAACTACAATGAGCAGTTCTTC. V is TRBV11-2 and J is TRBJ2-1; D possibly corresponds to TRBD2 (7 bases). Between the trimmed V and J ends, which lost 4 bases and 3 bases, there was a span of 19 bases. Germline V lookup: CDR1 SGHAT, CDR2 FQNNGV. The CDR3 consists of 17 residues.

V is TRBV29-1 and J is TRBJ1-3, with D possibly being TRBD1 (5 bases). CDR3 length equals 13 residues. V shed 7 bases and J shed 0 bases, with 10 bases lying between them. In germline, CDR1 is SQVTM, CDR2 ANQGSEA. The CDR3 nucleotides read TGCAGCGGGATGACAGACTCTGGAAACACCATATATTTT. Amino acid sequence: CSGMTDSGNTIYF.

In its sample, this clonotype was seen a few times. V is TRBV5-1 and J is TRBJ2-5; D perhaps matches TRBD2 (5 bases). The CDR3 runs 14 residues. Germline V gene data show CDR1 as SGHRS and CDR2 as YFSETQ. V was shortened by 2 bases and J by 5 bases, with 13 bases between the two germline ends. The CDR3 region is CASSFRAPGETQYF. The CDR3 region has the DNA TGCGCCAGCAGCTTCCGGGCACCGGGGGAGACCCAGTACTTC.

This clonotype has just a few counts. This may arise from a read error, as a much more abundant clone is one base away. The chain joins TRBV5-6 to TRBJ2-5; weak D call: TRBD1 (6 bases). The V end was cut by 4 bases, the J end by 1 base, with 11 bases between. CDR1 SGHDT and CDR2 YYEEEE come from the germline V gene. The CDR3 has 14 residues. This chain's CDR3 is CASSRRDIQETQYF. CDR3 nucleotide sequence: TGTGCCAGCAGCCGCCGGGACATCCAAGAGACCCAGTACTTC. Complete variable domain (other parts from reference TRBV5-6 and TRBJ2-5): DAGVTQSPTHLIKTRGQQVTLRCSPKSGHDTVSWYQQALGQGPQFIFQYYEEEERQRGNFPDRFSGHQFPNYSSELNVNALLLGDSALYLCASSRRDIQETQYFGPGTRLLVL.